This section outlines one TCR beta chain sequence together with its context. Its antigen is still unknown. This specimen includes other DNA sequences encoding the same CDR3. The data belong to a study of shared clonotypes between healthy human individuals. Study-wide background: Each donor contributed plates that comprised three CD4 naive, three CD4 memory, two CD8 naive and one CD8 memory. Study-wide results and caveats: Clonotypes not shared had lower generation probabilities than those common to all four donors.

The protocol was immunoSEQ multiplex PCR, while the TCRdb copy is restricted to in-frame clones and leaves out a portion. This table holds 850,000 to 1,100,000 clones, 70% to 85% found once. The germline V gene encodes CDR1 KGHSH and CDR2 LQKENI. V trimming: 3 bases; J trimming: 6 bases; junction bases outside the gene matches: 3. This CDR3 spans 15 amino acids. The sequence derives from a man between 18 and 35 years old in good health. Some clones in this sample may be carry-over from other donors' samples. The rearrangement uses TRBV18 and TRBJ2-1, with 12 bases identical to TRBD2. Sequencing input: memory CD4+ T cells from PBMCs. Subset meaning: CD45RA-negative fraction. The CDR3 coding sequence is TGTGCCAGCTCACCCGGACTAGCGGGATTCAATGAGCAGTTCTTC. As protein: CASSPGLAGFNEQFF. The variable domain in full, with the rest retrieved from reference TRBV18 and TRBJ2-1, is NAGVMQNPRHLVRRRGQEARLRCSPMKGHSHVYWYRQLPEEGLKFMVYLQKENIIDESGMPKERFSAEFPKEGPSILRIQQVVRGDSAAYFCASSPGLAGFNEQFFGPGTRLTVL.